This is a list of T cell receptor beta chains from one sample in a study of STAT5B mutations in CD4+ large granular lymphocyte leukemia. Clones were read by immunoSEQ multiplex PCR, and TCRdb kept only the in-frame ones, dropping some. The sample has nearly 45,000 clones; around 86% are singletons. Input material: CD4+ T cells from blood buffy coats. The receptors come from a human donor in good health. The CDR3 runs from the conserved cysteine through the conserved F or W. D genes are given only for firm matches.

CDR3aa	d_gene	v_gene
CASSLDYLGGNEQFF	NA	TRBV7-2
CASSLTRPASTDTQYF	NA	TRBV7-2
CASSLGFGEETQYF	NA	TRBV11-3
CASSQEYGPGSYGYTF	NA	TRBV4-3
CASSRSGQETQYF	NA	TRBV11-2
CAWSWGGETQYF	TRBD2	TRBV30
CASSPQGRLGYTF	NA	TRBV7-2
CASSSGRAPDTQYF	TRBD2	TRBV2
CASSAHSRVSGELFF	NA	TRBV4-1
CAWSRAATYGYTF	NA	TRBV30
CASSPRAPMNTEAFF	NA	TRBV6-5
CASSGQGAGNTIYF	TRBD1	TRBV6-1
CASSLGSGGDGYTF	NA	TRBV7-9